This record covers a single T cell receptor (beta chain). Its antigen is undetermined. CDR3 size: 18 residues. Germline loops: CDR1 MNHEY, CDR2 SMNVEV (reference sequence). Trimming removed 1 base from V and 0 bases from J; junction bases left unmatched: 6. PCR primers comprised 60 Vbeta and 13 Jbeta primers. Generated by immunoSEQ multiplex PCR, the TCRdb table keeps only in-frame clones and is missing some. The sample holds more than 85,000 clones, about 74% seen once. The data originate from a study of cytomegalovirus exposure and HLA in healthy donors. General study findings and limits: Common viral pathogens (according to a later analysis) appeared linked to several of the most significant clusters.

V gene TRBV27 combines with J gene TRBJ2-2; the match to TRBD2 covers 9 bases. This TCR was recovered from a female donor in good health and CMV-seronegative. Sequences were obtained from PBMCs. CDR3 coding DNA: TGTGCCAGCAGTTTATATGGGCGGGAGGGCGCGAACACCGGGGAGCTGTTTTTT. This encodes CASSLYGREGANTGELFF.